A single sample is the source of the 9 T cell receptor beta chains below, sequenced in a study of shared clonotypes between healthy human individuals (dated by TCRdb to 2018 to 2021). The library was prepared using the immunoSEQ multiplex PCR assay. Imported from immuneACCESS, the table was reduced by TCRdb to in-frame sequences with V and J called. These copies leave out some clones; in studies compared against another copy, an unresolved V gene accounts for under half, and the cause of the remainder is not known. In this sample the table shows about half a million clones, approximately 79% of which occur a single time. Jointly, the top ten make up about an eighth of the sample. The specimen was PBMCs. These receptor sequences come from a middle-aged woman in good health. Some clones in this sample may be carry-over from other donors' samples.

The genes are TRBV4-3 and TRBJ2-7, with TRBD1 as a possible D gene (6 bases). Trimming stripped 4 bases from V and 2 bases from J, with 12 bases between. CDR3 length equals 14 residues. Germline V gene sequence: CDR1 LGHNA, CDR2 YSLEER. In nucleotides, the CDR3 is TGCGCCAGCAGCCCGGCAGGGGAAACCTACGAGCAGTACTTC. This encodes CASSPAGETYEQYF.

J is TRBJ2-1 and V is TRBV7-6, with TRBD2 identical over 11 bases. The CDR3 consists of 16 residues. Losses at the gene ends were 4 bases for V and 2 bases for J; bases not matched to a gene: 4. CDR1 is SGHVS, CDR2 FNYEAQ, per germline. The CDR3 loop is CASSSNSGRAYNEQFF. CDR3 nucleotide sequence: TGTGCCAGCAGCTCAAATAGCGGGAGGGCCTACAATGAGCAGTTCTTC.

This clone was observed a few times. V gene TRBV28 combines with J gene TRBJ1-1, with 7 nucleotides matching TRBD1. V lost 7 bases, J lost 8 bases, and 7 bases stayed unmatched. This CDR3 is built from 12 residues. Per the germline V gene, CDR1 is MDHEN and CDR2 is SYDVKM. The CDR3 sequence is CASILRQGEAFF. The CDR3 nucleotides are TGTGCCAGCATACTACGACAGGGAGAAGCTTTCTTT.

The chain carries TRBV11-3 and TRBJ1-1, with D possibly being TRBD1 (5 bases). V lost 3 bases to trimming and J lost 4 bases, with 9 bases between them. This CDR3 contains 13 residues. Per the germline V gene, CDR1 is SGHNT and CDR2 is YENEEA. The DNA for the CDR3 is TGTGCCAGCAGCTTCGCCGGGACCACTGAAGCTTTCTTT. Protein sequence: CASSFAGTTEAFF. The complete variable domain, with remaining parts taken from reference TRBV11-3 and TRBJ1-1, reads EAGVVQSPRYKIIEKKQPVAFWCNPISGHNTLYWYLQNLGQGPELLIRYENEEAVDDSQLPKDRFSAERLKGVDSTLKIQPAELGDSAVYLCASSFAGTTEAFFGQGTRLTVV.

The V and J genes are TRBV6-4 and TRBJ2-2; no clear D. Germline V CDR1 and CDR2: MRHNA, SNTAGT. V was cut by 0 bases and J by 2 bases, with 10 bases left in between. CDR3 size: 16 residues. CDR3 coding DNA: TGTGCCAGCAGTGACTCGGCTCAGCCTAACACCGGGGAGCTGTTTTTT. This encodes CASSDSAQPNTGELFF.

This chain links TRBV7-4 with TRBJ2-7; 9 bases are a match to TRBD1. The CDR3 has 14 amino acids. Germline lookup yields CDR1 SGHVT and CDR2 SQSDAQ. V lost 5 bases to trimming and J lost 6 bases; unmatched junction nucleotides: 8. The chain's CDR3 is CASSTQGARIEQYF. DNA of the CDR3: TGTGCCAGCAGCACACAGGGGGCGCGAATCGAGCAGTACTTC.

CDR3 DNA: TGCGCCAGCAGAGAGGACAGGAACACCGGGGAGCTGTTTTTT. This translates into CASREDRNTGELFF. The chain has TRBV10-1 and TRBJ2-2; TRBD1 is a possible D gene (6 bases). V was pared by 6 bases and J by 1 base, with 9 bases between. The CDR3 has 14 amino acids. CDR1 and CDR2 (germline): WNHNN, SYGVQD (reference sequence).

The V gene is TRBV28, the J gene TRBJ1-5, with a weak D call TRBD1 (5 bases). CDR1 MDHEN and CDR2 SYDVKM come from the germline V gene. With 6 bases removed from V and 1 base from J, the gap between germline ends came to 16 bases. This CDR3 is 16 amino acids long. The chain's CDR3 is CASSPPGRMSNQPQHF. DNA of the CDR3: TGTGCCAGCAGCCCCCCAGGGCGCATGAGCAATCAGCCCCAGCATTTT.

This clone has a handful of counts. The chain couples TRBV5-8 to TRBJ1-5; D remains ambiguous. The CDR3 is made up of 14 amino acids. Deletions cut 5 bases from V and 7 bases from J, with 16 bases between. Germline V gene lookup returns CDR1 SGHTS and CDR2 YDEGEE. The CDR3 here is CASSLDPPSQPQHF. The CDR3 DNA reads as TGTGCCAGCAGTCTGGACCCTCCCTCCCAGCCCCAGCATTTT.